A selection of T cell receptor beta chains follows, all from one sample in a study of cytomegalovirus exposure and HLA in healthy donors. This table comes from immunoSEQ multiplex PCR, and its TCRdb copy is limited to in-frame clones, with some not included. In the table there are some 130,000 clones, 80% to 90% of which are singletons. Sequencing was done on a sample of PBMCs. All receptors derive from a woman in her twenties or thirties in good health and CMV-seronegative. Both conserved end residues are part of each CDR3. The D gene is left open where the match is weak. Size tells how often a clone was seen (once, few, many) or the class of an expanded clone, and some rows leave it out.

>TRBV2|TRBD1|TRBJ2-5|-
CASSRDSATETQYF
TGTGCCAGCAGCCGGGACAGTGCAACGGAGACCCAGTACTTC
>TRBV18|-|TRBJ1-1|-
CASSPYAGEGEAFF
TGTGCCAGCTCACCATATGCGGGGGAGGGTGAAGCTTTCTTT
>TRBV10-3|-|TRBJ1-2|-
CAISEVRAATNYGYTF
TGTGCCATCAGTGAAGTGAGGGCCGCTACTAACTATGGCTACACCTTC
>TRBV29-1|TRBD1|TRBJ2-1|-
CSFESPGQGGAYNEQFF
TGCAGCTTCGAAAGTCCTGGACAGGGGGGGGCCTACAATGAGCAGTTCTTC
>TRBV5-6|TRBD2|TRBJ2-3|-
CASSSQAGYTQYF
TGTGCCAGCAGCTCCCAAGCGGGATATACGCAGTATTTT
>TRBV9|-|TRBJ1-5|-
CASSEGWGGYSNQPQHF
TGTGCCAGCAGCGAGGGGTGGGGGGGTTATAGCAATCAGCCCCAGCATTTT
>TRBV29-1|TRBD1|TRBJ1-1|many
CSVEARGYEAFF
TGCAGCGTTGAGGCCAGGGGGTATGAAGCTTTCTTT
>TRBV6-6|TRBD1|TRBJ1-1|-
CASSYDRVLGAFF
TGTGCCAGCAGTTACGACAGGGTTCTGGGAGCTTTCTTT
>TRBV2|-|TRBJ1-5|-
CASTPRQANQPQHF
TGTGCCAGCACCCCCCGACAAGCAAATCAGCCCCAGCATTTT
>TRBV5-1|-|TRBJ1-2|-
CASSLGGSGGYTF
TGCGCCAGCAGCTTAGGAGGATCTGGTGGCTACACCTTC
>TRBV5-1|-|TRBJ1-1|-
CASSLDLAGNTEAFF
TGCGCCAGCAGCTTGGATTTAGCGGGGAACACTGAAGCTTTCTTT
>TRBV19|-|TRBJ1-2|-
CASATDRYGYTF
TGTGCCAGTGCGACAGACCGATATGGCTACACCTTC
>TRBV7-2|-|TRBJ1-2|-
CASSSAGGRSNYGYTF
TGTGCCAGCAGCTCCGCGGGCGGGCGGTCCAACTATGGCTACACCTTC
>TRBV18|-|TRBJ1-1|-
CASSVAPGTTEAFF
TGTGCCAGCTCCGTTGCCCCGGGTACCACTGAAGCTTTCTTT
>TRBV5-6|TRBD2|TRBJ2-2|few
CASSLPRGGYGELFF
TGTGCCAGCAGCTTGCCACGGGGGGGCTACGGGGAGCTGTTTTTT
>TRBV5-1|-|TRBJ2-1|-
CASSLYQRRSSYNEQFF
TGCGCCAGCAGCTTGTACCAGCGGCGCAGCTCCTACAATGAGCAGTTCTTC
>TRBV18|-|TRBJ2-7|-
CASSPSSLSSYEQYF
TGTGCCAGCTCACCATCGTCGTTGAGCTCCTACGAGCAGTACTTC
>TRBV9|TRBD2|TRBJ2-1|-
CASSTSGDNEQFF
TGTGCCAGCAGCACTAGCGGGGACAATGAGCAGTTCTTC
>TRBV4-3|-|TRBJ2-6|once
CASNPGIGANVLTF
TGCGCCAGCAACCCAGGGATTGGGGCCAACGTCCTGACTTTC
>TRBV14|TRBD2|TRBJ2-1|few
CASSQFGRDNEQFF
TGTGCCAGCAGCCAATTTGGGAGGGACAATGAGCAGTTCTTC
>TRBV7-2|-|TRBJ1-4|once
CASRLQTGTGEKLFF
TGTGCCAGCAGATTACAGACAGGCACGGGTGAAAAACTGTTTTTT
>TRBV28|TRBD1|TRBJ1-2|-
CASRRPQGANYGYTF
TGTGCCAGCAGGCGGCCACAGGGGGCGAACTATGGCTACACCTTC
>TRBV5-4|-|TRBJ1-4|few
CASSLTPGSHEKLFF
TGTGCCAGCAGCTTGACTCCAGGGTCCCATGAAAAACTGTTTTTT
>TRBV5-1|-|TRBJ2-3|-
CASRRGEDTDTQYF
TGCGCCAGCAGACGTGGGGAGGATACAGATACGCAGTATTTT
>TRBV5-5|TRBD2|TRBJ2-3|-
CASSPRLAGSTDTQYF
TGTGCCAGCAGCCCCCGACTAGCTGGGAGCACAGATACGCAGTATTTT
>TRBV19|-|TRBJ1-5|-
CASSILLSAYSNQPQHF
TGTGCCAGTAGTATTCTACTATCCGCCTATAGCAATCAGCCCCAGCATTTT
>TRBV5-4|-|TRBJ2-7|once
CASSFSITSSYEQYF
TGTGCCAGCAGCTTCTCGATAACTAGCTCCTACGAGCAGTACTTC
>TRBV5-4|-|TRBJ1-3|-
CASSREGSVSGNTIYF
TGTGCCAGCAGCCGGGAGGGGTCAGTATCTGGAAACACCATATATTTT
>TRBV11-2|-|TRBJ1-1|few
CASSLSLQGFSTEAFF
TGTGCCAGCAGTCTATCGCTACAGGGATTTTCCACTGAAGCTTTCTTT
>TRBV2|-|TRBJ1-6|-
CASSQQGGGNSPLHF
TGTGCCAGCAGCCAACAGGGTGGGGGTAATTCACCCCTCCACTTT
>TRBV5-1|-|TRBJ1-6|-
CASSLAGVQGSPLHF
TGCGCCAGCAGCTTGGCAGGGGTCCAGGGTTCACCCCTCCACTTT
>TRBV9|TRBD1|TRBJ2-1|-
CASQRQGEGSYNEQFF
TGTGCCAGCCAGCGACAGGGCGAGGGCTCCTACAATGAGCAGTTCTTC
>TRBV9|TRBD2|TRBJ2-3|-
CASTQEGLVGDTQYF
TGTGCCAGCACCCAAGAGGGACTAGTAGGGGATACGCAGTATTTT
>TRBV27|-|TRBJ2-6|-
CASSLGGGTGANVLTF
TGTGCCAGCAGCTTAGGTGGGGGGACCGGGGCCAACGTCCTGACTTTC
>TRBV13|-|TRBJ2-6|-
CASSPTDSGANVLTF
TGTGCCAGCAGCCCCACAGACTCTGGGGCCAACGTCCTGACTTTC
>TRBV13|-|TRBJ2-1|-
CASSPVWGEQFF
TGTGCCAGCAGCCCCGTTTGGGGCGAGCAGTTCTTC
>TRBV7-8|-|TRBJ1-3|few
CASSLAPFGTIYF
TGTGCCAGCAGCTTAGCCCCCTTCGGCACCATATATTTT
>TRBV4-1|TRBD1|TRBJ1-1|-
CASTGQALREAFF
TGCGCCAGCACGGGACAGGCCCTTAGGGAAGCTTTCTTT
>TRBV28|-|TRBJ2-1|-
CASSTDRLWYTREQFF
TGTGCCAGCAGTACCGACAGGCTATGGTACACTAGGGAGCAGTTCTTC
>TRBV9|-|TRBJ1-6|few
CASSVDYSGYNSPLHF
TGTGCCAGCAGCGTAGACTATTCGGGCTATAATTCACCCCTCCACTTT
>TRBV7-8|-|TRBJ1-2|-
CASSFNTVGRRNYGYTF
TGTGCCAGCAGCTTTAATACAGTGGGCCGACGAAACTATGGCTACACCTTC
>TRBV27|TRBD2|TRBJ2-4|-
CASSLISGGAKNIQYF
TGTGCCAGCAGCCTTATTAGCGGGGGAGCCAAAAACATTCAGTACTTC
>TRBV5-8|-|TRBJ1-1|-
CASSLDLATEAFF
TGTGCCAGCAGCTTGGATCTGGCCACTGAAGCTTTCTTT
>TRBV7-8|-|TRBJ2-7|once
CASSLDREREQYF
TGTGCCAGCAGCTTAGACAGGGAACGCGAGCAGTACTTC
>TRBV21-1|-|TRBJ2-7|-
CASSKVVREGYEQYF
TGTGCCAGCAGCAAAGTGGTCAGGGAGGGGTACGAGCAGTACTTC
>TRBV25-1|TRBD1|TRBJ1-1|-
CASSAPGQGDTEAFF
TGTGCCAGCAGCGCCCCGGGACAGGGGGACACTGAAGCTTTCTTT
>TRBV9|-|TRBJ2-3|once
CASSVAGWELDIDTQYF
TGTGCCAGCAGCGTAGCGGGGTGGGAACTAGACATAGATACGCAGTATTTT
>TRBV4-2|TRBD1|TRBJ2-1|few
CASSPGGTGVNEQFF
TGTGCCAGCAGCCCTGGCGGGACAGGGGTCAATGAGCAGTTCTTC
>TRBV4-3|TRBD2|TRBJ2-2|-
CASSQLLGLAGDTGELFF
TGCGCCAGCAGCCAACTTCTAGGACTAGCGGGGGACACCGGGGAGCTGTTTTTT
>TRBV5-4|-|TRBJ2-2|few
CASSPPQGQNTGELFF
TGTGCCAGCAGCCCGCCGCAGGGACAGAACACCGGGGAGCTGTTTTTT
>TRBV18|TRBD1|TRBJ1-2|-
CASSQSSGQGFSGYTF
TGTGCCAGCTCACAATCCTCGGGACAGGGTTTCTCTGGCTACACCTTC
>TRBV5-5|-|TRBJ2-4|-
CASSLMRQVPNIQYF
TGTGCCAGCAGCTTGATGAGACAGGTCCCCAACATTCAGTACTTC
>TRBV27|-|TRBJ1-5|-
CATGRGENQPQHF
TGTGCCACTGGACGGGGGGAAAATCAGCCCCAGCATTTT
>TRBV9|-|TRBJ2-3|-
CASSDTLGGEADTQYF
TGTGCCAGCAGCGATACTCTGGGCGGGGAGGCAGATACGCAGTATTTT
>TRBV28|-|TRBJ2-1|-
CASRPRVGVSYNEQFF
TGTGCCAGCAGGCCCAGGGTGGGCGTCTCCTACAATGAGCAGTTCTTC
>TRBV19|-|TRBJ1-5|-
CASKSIEGYSNQPQHF
TGTGCCAGTAAGTCGATTGAGGGTTATAGCAATCAGCCCCAGCATTTT
>TRBV5-4|TRBD1|TRBJ1-1|-
CASSKQGGEAFF
TGTGCCAGCAGCAAACAGGGGGGTGAAGCTTTCTTT
>TRBV2|-|TRBJ2-2|once
CASSEPGTGELFF
TGTGCCAGCAGTGAACCGGGCACCGGGGAGCTGTTTTTT
>TRBV7-9|-|TRBJ2-7|few
CASSPIGGGGNEQYF
TGTGCCAGCAGCCCGATTGGCGGGGGCGGTAACGAGCAGTACTTC